Below, 10 T cell receptor beta chains from the same sample are listed, as sequenced in a study of early T cells in non-severe SARS-CoV-2 infection. TCRdb reprocessed the 5' RACE reads with MiXCR, giving one entry per CDR3 protein. Among about 110,000 distinct CDR3 sequences listed, around 10% were seen once. The sample comprised whole blood. The receptors were sampled from an adult who was a healthcare worker with PCR-confirmed SARS-CoV-2 infection or an uninfected control (not recorded which).

The chain joins TRBV3-1 to TRBJ2-2; 12 nucleotides match TRBD2. This CDR3 has 18 residues. With 1 base clipped from V and 1 base from J, the junction kept 4 bases outside the gene matches. CDR1 and CDR2 (germline): LGHDT, YNNKEL (reference sequence). The CDR3 spells CASSQGLAGGLNTGELFF. DNA of the CDR3: TGTGCCAGCAGCCAAGGTCTAGCGGGGGGGCTGAACACCGGGGAGCTGTTTTTT.

CDR3 sequence reads: CASSGGPNSYEQYF. In nucleotides, the CDR3 is TGTGCCAGCAGTGGGGGGCCCAATTCCTACGAGCAGTACTTC. V usage is TRBV2 and J usage is TRBJ2-7; tentatively, D is TRBD1 (6 bases). V lost 4 bases to trimming and J lost 1 base, with 11 bases between them. From germline, CDR1 is SNHLY and CDR2 FYNNEI. The CDR3 spans 14 residues.

The chain combines TRBV2 with TRBJ1-3; the D is unclear. CDR3 length: 14 residues. V was clipped by 6 bases and J by 3 bases, with 12 bases between them. Germline V lookup: CDR1 SNHLY, CDR2 FYNNEI. This chain's CDR3 is CASSERGIGNTIYF. CDR3 bases: TGTGCCAGCAGCGAGAGAGGGATTGGAAACACCATATATTTT.

This clonotype has a handful of counts. V gene TRBV12-3 or TRBV12-4 combines with J gene TRBJ1-1; tentative D call: TRBD1 (6 bases). The CDR3 has 14 amino acids. The V end lost 5 bases, the J end lost 1 base, and 11 bases lay between the germline ends. CDR3 DNA sequence: TGTGCCAGCAGTCCAGGGGCATGGAACACTGAAGCTTTCTTT. As protein: CASSPGAWNTEAFF.

This clonotype appeared many times. The gene calls are TRBV6-1 and TRBJ1-1, with no clear D. V lost 2 bases and J lost 2, with 12 bases in between. The CDR3 is 15 residues long. From germline, CDR1 is MNHNS and CDR2 SASEGT. The chain's CDR3 is CASSEFRGLNTEAFF. The CDR3 DNA follows: TGTGCCAGCAGTGAATTTCGGGGATTAAACACTGAAGCTTTCTTT.

V usage is TRBV6-6 and J usage is TRBJ2-7; 7 bases agree with TRBD1. V shed 2 bases and J 5 bases; nucleotides not matched to a gene: 6. The CDR3 contains 14 residues. Germline CDR1 is MNHNY and CDR2 is SVGAGI (reference sequence). CDR3 DNA sequence: TGTGCCAGCAGTTACCAAGGGGGCGGCAACGAGCAGTACTTC. As protein: CASSYQGGGNEQYF.

The chain is built from TRBV5-4 and TRBJ2-3; D is possibly TRBD2 (5 bases). V shed 3 bases and J shed 6 bases, with 11 bases lying between them. Germline-derived CDR1 and CDR2 are SGHNT and YYREEE (reference sequence). This CDR3 contains 13 residues. This CDR3 reads CASSSKWRDTQYF. The CDR3 DNA is TGTGCCAGCAGCTCAAAATGGAGGGATACGCAGTATTTT.

This chain uses TRBV5-1 with TRBJ2-2; 8 bases agree with TRBD1. With 7 bases clipped from V and 4 bases from J, the junction kept 9 bases outside the gene matches. There are 15 residues in the CDR3. Germline V gene lookup returns CDR1 SGHRS and CDR2 YFSETQ. The CDR3 loop is CASGADREITGELFF. CDR3 sequence (DNA): TGCGCCAGCGGGGCGGACAGGGAAATCACCGGGGAGCTGTTTTTT.

This clonotype was observed a handful of times. CDR3 sequence reads: CASSLNGFSSYEQYF. The DNA for the CDR3 is TGTGCCAGCAGCTTAAATGGCTTTAGCTCCTACGAGCAGTACTTC. V usage is TRBV7-9 and J usage is TRBJ2-7; D is unresolved. The germline V gene encodes CDR1 SEHNR and CDR2 FQNEAQ (reference sequence). Trimming took 2 bases from V and 0 from J, leaving 11 bases between them. This CDR3 spans 15 amino acids.

This clonotype was observed a handful of times. The genes are TRBV2 and TRBJ1-1; D is undetermined. Germline CDR1 and CDR2: SNHLY and FYNNEI. CDR3 length equals 16 residues. V lost 1 base and J lost 1, with 13 bases in between. CDR3 bases: TGTGCCAGCAGTGAAGACAGTCCCCGGGGGAACACTGAAGCTTTCTTT. It translates to CASSEDSPRGNTEAFF.